The 10 T cell receptor beta chains given below trace back to one sample, sequenced in a study of human T cells and chemical hapten exposure. Time point given: pre-sensitization, week 0. Treatment given: therapeutic diphenylcyclopropenone sensitization with weekly scalp DPC. Via MiXCR, TCRdb re-called the RACE reads, giving one row per CDR3 protein. The table has 200,000 to 300,000 distinct CDR3 sequences, about 9% seen once. The material sequenced was whole blood, taken in connection with sensitization to the hapten diphenylcyclopropenone (DPC). The receptors stem from a woman aged 40-49 years with alopecia areata. Some clones in this sample may be carry-over from other donors' samples.

There are a few counts of this clonotype. V usage is TRBV27 and J usage is TRBJ2-2; 9 bases agree with TRBD1. The CDR3 spans 16 residues. Looked up from germline, CDR1 is MNHEY and CDR2 is SMNVEV (reference sequence). Germline trimming cut 6 bases from V and 4 bases from J; bases unmatched to any gene: 9. CDR3 in amino acids: CASRERTGERTGELFF. For the CDR3, the DNA is TGTGCCAGCAGGGAGAGGACAGGGGAGCGCACCGGGGAGCTGTTTTTT.

This clonotype was seen a handful of times. The chain recombines TRBV5-6 with TRBJ1-1; D unresolved. Germline V gives CDR1 SGHDT, CDR2 YYEEEE. This CDR3 contains 13 residues. With 5 bases removed from V and 5 bases from J, the gap between germline ends came to 13 bases. The DNA of the CDR3 is TGTGCCAGCAGGGTGGCGTATCGGACTGAAGCTTTCTTT. This translates into CASRVAYRTEAFF.

J is TRBJ2-3 and V is TRBV10-3; TRBD1 might be the D (6 bases). Germline CDR1 is ENHRY and CDR2 is SYGVKD. The CDR3 is made up of 13 amino acids. V was cut by 6 bases and J by 3 bases, with 10 bases left in between. The CDR3 DNA follows: TGTGCCATCAGGGCCCAGGGGACAGATACGCAGTATTTT. Protein: CAIRAQGTDTQYF.

The chain carries TRBV6-2 or TRBV6-3 and TRBJ2-7; no reliable D call. This CDR3 is built from 12 residues. Per germline, CDR1 MNHEY and CDR2 SVGEGT. V was pared by 9 bases and J by 4 bases, with 13 bases between. The CDR3 loop is CARTADMYEQYF. The CDR3 coding sequence is TGTGCCAGGACTGCCGATATGTACGAGCAGTACTTC.

This clonotype was found a few times. Here the CDR3 reads CAGNRESDTQYF. CDR3 coding DNA: TGTGCCGGAAACAGGGAATCAGATACGCAGTATTTT. V and J are TRBV2 and TRBJ2-3; tentative D call: TRBD1 (6 bases). The germline V gene has CDR1 SNHLY and CDR2 FYNNEI. Deletions cut 11 bases from V and 4 bases from J, with 13 bases between. This CDR3 contains 12 residues.

This clonotype was counted at least ten times. The chain combines TRBV7-2 with TRBJ1-6; D is ambiguous. The germline V and J ends were trimmed by 1 base and 6 bases, with 10 bases remaining between them. CDR3 length: 15 residues. Looked up from germline, CDR1 is SGHTA and CDR2 is FQGNSA. The CDR3: CASSLVDGSNSPLHF. The CDR3 region has the DNA TGTGCCAGCAGCTTAGTAGATGGCTCTAATTCACCCCTCCACTTT.

This clonotype was seen more than once but under ten times. The genes are TRBV10-3 and TRBJ2-2; possible D gene TRBD2, 5 bases. Between the trimmed V and J ends, which lost 6 bases and 3 bases, there was a span of 11 bases. This CDR3 has 14 amino acids. The germline V gene has CDR1 ENHRY and CDR2 SYGVKD. In DNA form, the CDR3 reads TGTGCCATCAGCCTAGGAGGTGACACCGGGGAGCTGTTTTTT. This codes for CAISLGGDTGELFF.

Concerning this clonotype itself: The junction departs from the called germline gene at one end, perhaps through a read error. The chain recombines TRBV6-2 or TRBV6-3 with TRBJ1-5, with TRBD1 as a possible D gene (6 bases). This CDR3 contains 13 residues. The germline V gene encodes CDR1 MNHEY and CDR2 SVGEGT. CDR3 in amino acids: CASSPSGTNRLNF. CDR3 bases: TGTGCCAGCAGCCCCTCCGGGACAAACAGATTGAATTTT.

The chain couples TRBV27 to TRBJ1-1; TRBD1 agrees at 8 bases. J gave up 0 bases and V 5 bases, and 8 bases lay outside the gene matches. CDR1 and CDR2 from the germline V gene are MNHEY and SMNVEV (reference sequence). The CDR3 covers 16 residues. CDR3 DNA: TGTGCCAGCAGTCCCCGGACAGGGAAAGTGAACACTGAAGCTTTCTTT. Its translation is CASSPRTGKVNTEAFF.

In its sample, this clonotype was seen once. This chain connects TRBV20-1 to TRBJ1-2; tentatively, D is TRBD1 (6 bases). Between the trimmed V and J ends, which lost 6 bases and 2 bases, there was a span of 10 bases. Per germline, CDR1 DFQATT and CDR2 SNEGSKA (reference sequence). The CDR3 has 12 amino acids. The CDR3 protein is CSATGGNYGYTF. The CDR3 DNA reads TGCAGTGCAACCGGGGGCAACTATGGCTACACCTTC.